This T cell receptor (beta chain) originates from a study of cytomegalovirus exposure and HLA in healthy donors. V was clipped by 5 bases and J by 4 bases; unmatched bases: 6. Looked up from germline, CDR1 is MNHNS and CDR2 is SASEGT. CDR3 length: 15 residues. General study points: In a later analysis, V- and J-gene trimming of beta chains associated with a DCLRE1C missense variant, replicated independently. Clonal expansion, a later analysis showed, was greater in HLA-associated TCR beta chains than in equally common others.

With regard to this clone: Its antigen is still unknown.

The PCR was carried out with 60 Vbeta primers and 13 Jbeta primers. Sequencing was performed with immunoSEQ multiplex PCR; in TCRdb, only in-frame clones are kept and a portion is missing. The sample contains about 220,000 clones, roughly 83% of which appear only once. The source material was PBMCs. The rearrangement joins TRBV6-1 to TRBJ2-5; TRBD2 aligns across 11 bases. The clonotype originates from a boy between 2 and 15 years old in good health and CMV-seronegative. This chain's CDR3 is CASSLTSGERETQYF. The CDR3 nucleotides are TGTGCCAGCAGTTTGACTAGCGGGGAGAGAGAGACCCAGTACTTC.